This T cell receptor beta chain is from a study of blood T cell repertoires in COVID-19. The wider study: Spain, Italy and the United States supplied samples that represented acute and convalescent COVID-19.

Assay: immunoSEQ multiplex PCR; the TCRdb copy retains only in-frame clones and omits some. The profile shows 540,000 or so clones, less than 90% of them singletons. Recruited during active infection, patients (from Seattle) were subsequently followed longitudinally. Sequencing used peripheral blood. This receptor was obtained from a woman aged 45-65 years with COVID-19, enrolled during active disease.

The CDR3 DNA follows: TGCGCCAGCAGCGTTGGACAGAGGAAAGGCTACACCTTC. Its translation is CASSVGQRKGYTF. The rearrangement uses TRBV5-1 and TRBJ1-2; D perhaps matches TRBD1 (6 bases). Per the germline V gene, CDR1 is SGHRS and CDR2 is YFSETQ. The ends were cut back, 4 bases at V and 8 bases at J, with 15 bases in the middle. The CDR3 has 13 residues.